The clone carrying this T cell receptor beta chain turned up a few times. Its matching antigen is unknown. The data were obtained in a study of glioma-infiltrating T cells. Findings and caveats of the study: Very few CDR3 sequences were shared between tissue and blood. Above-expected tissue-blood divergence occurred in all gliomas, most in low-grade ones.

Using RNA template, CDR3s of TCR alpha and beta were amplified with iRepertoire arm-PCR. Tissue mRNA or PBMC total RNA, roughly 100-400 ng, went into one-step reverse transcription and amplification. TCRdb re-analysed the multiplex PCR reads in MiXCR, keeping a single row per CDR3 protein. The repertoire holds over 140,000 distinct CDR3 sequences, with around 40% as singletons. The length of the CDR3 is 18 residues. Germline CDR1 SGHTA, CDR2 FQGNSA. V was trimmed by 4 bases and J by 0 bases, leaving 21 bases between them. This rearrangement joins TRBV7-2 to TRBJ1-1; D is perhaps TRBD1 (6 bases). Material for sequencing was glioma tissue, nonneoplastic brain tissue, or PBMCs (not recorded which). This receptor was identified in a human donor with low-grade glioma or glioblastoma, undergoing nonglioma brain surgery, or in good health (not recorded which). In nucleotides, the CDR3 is TGTGCCAGCAGCTCCTCCGGGACAAAGGGCCGCCTGAACACTGAAGCTTTCTTT. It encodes CASSSSGTKGRLNTEAFF.